Shown below are 2 T cell receptor beta chains from a single sample sequenced in a study of T cell repertoires in cytomegalovirus infection. Antigen specificity for these receptors is unknown. TCRdb independently ran MiXCR on the reads; one entry per CDR3 protein. The sample holds about 920,000 distinct CDR3 sequences, 31% seen once. The sample consisted of cultured CD8+ T cells from PBMCs, taken from culture after CMV antigen stimulation. The source is a human donor in good health (CMV status not recorded). Some clones in this sample may be carry-over from other donors' samples.

Concerning this clonotype: At one end the junction does not follow the germline gene, possibly because of a read error. This sequence joins TRBV7-2 and TRBJ1-1; D not certain. Germline V lookup: CDR1 SGHTA, CDR2 FQGNSA. The CDR3 is made up of 14 amino acids. The CDR3, as DNA: TGTGCCAGCAGTCCTCTAGGTCTGAACGCTGAAGCTTTCTTT. Its translation is CASSPLGLNAEAFF.

The chain recombines TRBV7-6 with TRBJ2-2, with TRBD2 as a possible D gene (5 bases). The germline V gene has CDR1 SGHVS and CDR2 FNYEAQ. The CDR3 contains 17 residues. The V end was cut by 7 bases, the J end by 2 bases, with 20 bases between. The DNA for the CDR3 is TGTGCCAGCACCTCCGCGGCGGGCCACCAAAACACCGGGGAGCTGTTTTTT. This gives the protein CASTSAAGHQNTGELFF.